Presented here are 30 T cell receptor beta chains from one specimen sequenced in a study of shared clonotypes between healthy human individuals. Profiled with immunoSEQ multiplex PCR; TCRdb holds only in-frame clones, not every one. The repertoire holds roughly 890,000 clones, with about 91% as singletons. It was CD45RO-negative cells, positively selected for CCR7, that made up naive CD8 cells, with terminally differentiated effector memory CD45RA+ cells excluded. The sequenced material came from naive CD8+ T cells sorted from blood. These receptors all come from a man aged 25-45 years in good health.

This chain uses TRBV6-1 with TRBJ2-2, with D unclear. CDR1 and CDR2 from the germline V gene are MNHNS and SASEGT. V lost 0 bases and J 2 bases, leaving 7 bases between the germline ends. CDR3 length: 15 residues. CDR3: CASSEAVGNTGELFF. The CDR3 DNA is TGTGCCAGCAGTGAAGCGGTGGGAAACACCGGGGAGCTGTTTTTT.

J is TRBJ1-2 and V is TRBV9; 10 bases match TRBD1. The CDR3 totals 15 residues. Per germline, CDR1 SGDLS and CDR2 YYNGEE. Germline trimming cut 3 bases from V and 3 bases from J; bases unmatched to any gene: 5. Here the CDR3 reads CASSERTGGDYGYTF. CDR3 bases: TGTGCCAGCAGCGAAAGGACAGGGGGTGACTATGGCTACACCTTC.

The V gene is TRBV30, the J gene TRBJ2-7; the match to TRBD1 covers 9 bases. J lost 2 bases, V lost 5 bases, and 4 bases had no gene match. CDR3 length: 13 amino acids. The V gene's germline CDR1 is GTSNPN and CDR2 SVGIG (reference sequence). As DNA, the CDR3 is TGTGCCTGGGGCGGGGACAGGGCCTACGAGCAGTACTTC. It encodes CAWGGDRAYEQYF.

DNA of the CDR3: TGTGCCATCAGGGAACTAGCGGGAGAGTCCTACGAGCAGTACTTC. Its translation: CAIRELAGESYEQYF. The chain has TRBV10-3 and TRBJ2-7; 11 nucleotides align to TRBD2. Per the germline V gene, CDR1 is ENHRY and CDR2 is SYGVKD. V gave up 6 bases and J gave up 1 base; unmatched junction bases: 5. This CDR3 has 15 residues.

This chain's CDR3 is CASETVDQDGTYEQYF. CDR3 nucleotides: TGTGCCAGCGAAACCGTGGATCAGGACGGGACTTACGAGCAGTACTTC. The V gene is TRBV7-9, the J gene TRBJ2-7; tentative D call: TRBD2 (6 bases). CDR1 and CDR2 from the germline V gene are SEHNR and FQNEAQ (reference sequence). The CDR3 is 16 amino acids. Trimming shortened V by 8 bases and J by 4 bases, and 24 bases separated the two germline ends.

The V call is TRBV21-1, the J call TRBJ1-4; the DNA was not used to check the table's D call, TRBD1. TRBV21-1 is assigned pseudogene status. The CDR3 runs to 16 residues. As DNA, the CDR3 is TGTGCCAGCAGCAAATCGGCCAGGTCCATCAATGAAAAACTGTTTTTT. Amino acids: CASSKSARSINEKLFF.

The CDR3 DNA sequence: TGTGCCACCAACATAAGGGCAACGAACACCGGGGAGCTGTTTTTT. It codes for CATNIRATNTGELFF. The chain recombines TRBV15 with TRBJ2-2; D not resolved. CDR1 is LNHNV and CDR2 is YYDKDF in the germline V gene (reference sequence). CDR3 length: 15 amino acids. V was shortened by 7 bases and J by 0 bases, with 12 bases between the two germline ends.

This chain uses TRBV9 with TRBJ1-2; D unclear. Germline lookup yields CDR1 SGDLS and CDR2 YYNGEE. Trimming took 0 bases from V and 6 from J, leaving 6 bases between them. The CDR3 length is 12 residues. Written as DNA, the CDR3 is TGTGCCAGCAGCGTAGTTACAGATGGCTACACCTTC. This encodes CASSVVTDGYTF.

The chain employs TRBV27 and TRBJ2-2; 8 nucleotides match TRBD1. With 5 bases clipped from V and 4 bases from J, the junction kept 3 bases outside the gene matches. The CDR3 covers 14 residues. CDR1 is MNHEY and CDR2 is SMNVEV in the germline V gene (reference sequence). The CDR3 loop reads CASSRTGSTGELFF. CDR3 coding DNA: TGTGCCAGCAGTCGGACAGGGTCCACCGGGGAGCTGTTTTTT.

This clone has a single count. V and J are TRBV6-1 and TRBJ1-1; no reliable D call. Germline V gene data show CDR1 as MNHNS and CDR2 as SASEGT. Deletions cut 6 bases from V and 2 bases from J, with 13 bases between. This CDR3 comprises 14 residues. CDR3 DNA: TGTGCCAGCAGATCGTCCCACGAAAACACTGAAGCTTTCTTT. Protein sequence: CASRSSHENTEAFF.

The chain has TRBV29-1 and TRBJ2-3; D not resolved. The CDR3 runs 10 residues. Germline V gives CDR1 SQVTM, CDR2 ANQGSEA. V was pared by 7 bases and J by 3 bases, with 5 bases between. The CDR3 bases are TGCAGCGATCATACAGATACGCAGTATTTT. The encoded protein is CSDHTDTQYF.

On this clone itself: One base away lies a much larger clone, so this may be a sequencing read error. The sample holds other DNA sequences that translate to the same CDR3. This chain connects TRBV27 to TRBJ2-1; weak D call: TRBD2 (6 bases). Deletions cut 0 bases from V and 6 bases from J, with 6 bases between. The CDR3 loop spans 13 amino acids. CDR1 and CDR2 from the germline V gene are MNHEY and SMNVEV (reference sequence). The CDR3 loop reads CASSLSGGNEQFF. Here the CDR3 DNA reads TGTGCCAGCAGTTTATCGGGGGGCAATGAGCAGTTCTTC.

The V call is TRBV4-1, the J call TRBJ2-3, with 16 bases lining up with TRBD2. The CDR3 totals 19 residues. V lost 4 bases to trimming and J lost 2 bases; unmatched junction nucleotides: 9. The V gene's germline CDR1 is MGHRA and CDR2 YSYEKL. As DNA, the CDR3 is TGCGCCAGCAGCCTGGGACTAGCGGGAGGGCCGGGAGCCACAGATACGCAGTATTTT. It codes for CASSLGLAGGPGATDTQYF.

CDR3: CASSLGGRPDEQFF. CDR3 nucleotide sequence: TGTGCCAGCAGCTTGGGAGGACGTCCGGATGAGCAGTTCTTC. The chain has TRBV5-6 and TRBJ2-1; unclear D gene. Germline CDR1 and CDR2: SGHDT and YYEEEE. This CDR3 spans 14 amino acids. V dropped 0 bases and J dropped 8 bases, with 12 bases sitting between them.

The chain combines TRBV7-9 with TRBJ2-2, with D hard to call. Trimming left V 4 bases short and J 0 bases short, with 3 bases between. Germline loops: CDR1 SEHNR, CDR2 FQNEAQ (reference sequence). The CDR3 has 13 residues. CDR3 region: CASSYSNTGELFF. The DNA of the CDR3 is TGTGCCAGCAGCTACTCGAACACCGGGGAGCTGTTTTTT.

The rearrangement joins TRBV2 to TRBJ2-1; D remains ambiguous. This CDR3 region has 14 residues. Trimming pared 10 bases from V and 2 bases from J, leaving 15 bases between. Germline V lookup: CDR1 SNHLY, CDR2 FYNNEI. CDR3 amino acids: CAITRAVPYNEQFF. The CDR3 DNA reads TGTGCCATAACGCGAGCAGTTCCCTACAATGAGCAGTTCTTC.

V gene TRBV2 combines with J gene TRBJ2-2; D is undetermined. The V gene lost 8 bases and the J gene lost 1 base, with 8 bases spanning the gap. Germline V CDR1 and CDR2: SNHLY, FYNNEI. CDR3 length equals 13 residues. The CDR3 nucleotides read TGTGCCAGCGACGAGAAGAACACCGGGGAGCTGTTTTTT. This translates into CASDEKNTGELFF.

This clone appeared a few times. The V gene is TRBV10-1, the J gene TRBJ2-7; D unresolved. Trimming removed 7 bases from V and 4 bases from J, with 11 bases in between. The germline V gene has CDR1 WNHNN and CDR2 SYGVQD (reference sequence). The CDR3 is made up of 12 amino acids. The CDR3 loop reads CASKVGEYEQYF. The CDR3 region has the DNA TGCGCCAGCAAGGTCGGTGAGTACGAGCAGTACTTC.

The V call is TRBV7-6, the J call TRBJ2-1; D is perhaps TRBD2 (6 bases). The V and J ends lost 5 bases and 4 bases respectively, with 12 bases between them. Germline lookup yields CDR1 SGHVS and CDR2 FNYEAQ. This CDR3 is 14 amino acids long. The DNA of the CDR3 is TGTGCCAGCAGCCCCTCCGGGGGATACAATGAGCAGTTCTTC. Its translation is CASSPSGGYNEQFF.

The chain carries TRBV15 and TRBJ1-3; D uncertain. Trimming took off 5 bases at V and 3 bases at J, with 17 bases between the two ends. Germline lookup yields CDR1 LNHNV and CDR2 YYDKDF (reference sequence). This CDR3 has 16 amino acids. The chain's CDR3 is CATSGRTADDGNTIYF. The CDR3 DNA follows: TGTGCCACCAGCGGCCGGACGGCGGACGATGGAAACACCATATATTTT.

V gene TRBV4-1 combines with J gene TRBJ2-5; 7 nucleotides line up with TRBD2. CDR3 length equals 15 residues. Germline CDR1 and CDR2: MGHRA and YSYEKL. V gave up 3 bases and J gave up 1 base; unmatched junction bases: 5. The chain's CDR3 is CASSQLGLRQETQYF. In nucleotides, the CDR3 is TGCGCCAGCAGCCAGCTGGGACTACGCCAAGAGACCCAGTACTTC.

This clone was counted once. The V gene is TRBV9, the J gene TRBJ1-1; D remains unclear. Germline lookup yields CDR1 SGDLS and CDR2 YYNGEE. This CDR3 region has 17 residues. V dropped 0 bases and J dropped 0 bases, with 15 bases sitting between them. The CDR3 loop is CASSVVERMDLNTEAFF. For the CDR3, the DNA is TGTGCCAGCAGCGTAGTAGAAAGAATGGACCTGAACACTGAAGCTTTCTTT.

The CDR3 reads CASTATTNEKLFF. CDR3 nucleotides: TGTGCCAGCACGGCCACAACTAATGAAAAACTGTTTTTT. This chain uses TRBV2 with TRBJ1-4; D remains ambiguous. The CDR3 has 13 amino acids. From germline, CDR1 is SNHLY and CDR2 FYNNEI. Trimming shortened V by 7 bases and J by 0 bases, and 6 bases separated the two germline ends.

The CDR3 loop reads CASSLAAADQPQHF. CDR3 in DNA: TGTGCCAGCAGCTTGGCCGCAGCGGATCAGCCCCAGCATTTT. The rearrangement uses TRBV5-6 and TRBJ1-5; D is undetermined. V was clipped by 0 bases and J by 5 bases, with 9 bases between them. Germline CDR1 reads SGHDT; CDR2 reads YYEEEE. The CDR3 runs to 14 residues.

The J gene is TRBJ2-7, the V gene TRBV5-4; D is undetermined. The CDR3 covers 13 residues. Trimming pared 9 bases from V and 7 bases from J, leaving 20 bases between. Germline-derived CDR1 and CDR2 are SGHNT and YYREEE (reference sequence). The DNA of the CDR3 is TGTGCCACCCTGGACGACCCACCCGTGGAGCAGTACTTC. Translated, it gives CATLDDPPVEQYF.

CDR3 DNA sequence: TGTGCCATCAGTGACCCGGGGAGAGACACAGATACGCAGTATTTT. Its translation: CAISDPGRDTDTQYF. The chain has TRBV10-3 and TRBJ2-3; TRBD2 might be the D (5 bases). The V gene's germline CDR1 is ENHRY and CDR2 SYGVKD. This CDR3 has 15 residues. V lost 3 bases and J 2 bases, leaving 12 bases between the germline ends.

The V gene is TRBV6-1, the J gene TRBJ2-1; D not resolved. The V end was cut by 2 bases, the J end by 0 bases, with 11 bases between. CDR1 MNHNS and CDR2 SASEGT come from the germline V gene. The CDR3 totals 16 residues. CDR3 sequence (DNA): TGTGCCAGCAGTGAACCCTCTATCCGCTCCTACAATGAGCAGTTCTTC. This encodes CASSEPSIRSYNEQFF.

The chain has TRBV29-1 and TRBJ1-2; unclear D gene. Germline V lookup: CDR1 SQVTM, CDR2 ANQGSEA. This CDR3 has 13 amino acids. Trimming removed 4 bases at V and 4 bases at J, with 13 bases between. CDR3 in amino acids: CSVVNWETYGYTF. CDR3 DNA sequence: TGCAGCGTTGTGAATTGGGAAACCTATGGCTACACCTTC.

V gene TRBV25-1 combines with J gene TRBJ2-1; D is ambiguous. CDR1 MGHDK and CDR2 SYGVNS come from the germline V gene. The CDR3 loop spans 16 amino acids. Trimming left V 1 base short and J 0 bases short, with 10 bases between. CDR3 residues: CASSESPAGSYNEQFF. In nucleotides, the CDR3 is TGTGCCAGCAGTGAATCCCCGGCAGGCTCCTACAATGAGCAGTTCTTC.

This sequence joins TRBV7-9 and TRBJ1-5, with D hard to call. The germline V and J ends were trimmed by 4 bases and 0 bases, with 7 bases remaining between them. This CDR3 has 14 amino acids. CDR1 and CDR2 (germline): SEHNR, FQNEAQ (reference sequence). The CDR3 DNA reads TGTGCCAGCAGCTCTATAGATAGCAATCAGCCCCAGCATTTT. Its translation: CASSSIDSNQPQHF.